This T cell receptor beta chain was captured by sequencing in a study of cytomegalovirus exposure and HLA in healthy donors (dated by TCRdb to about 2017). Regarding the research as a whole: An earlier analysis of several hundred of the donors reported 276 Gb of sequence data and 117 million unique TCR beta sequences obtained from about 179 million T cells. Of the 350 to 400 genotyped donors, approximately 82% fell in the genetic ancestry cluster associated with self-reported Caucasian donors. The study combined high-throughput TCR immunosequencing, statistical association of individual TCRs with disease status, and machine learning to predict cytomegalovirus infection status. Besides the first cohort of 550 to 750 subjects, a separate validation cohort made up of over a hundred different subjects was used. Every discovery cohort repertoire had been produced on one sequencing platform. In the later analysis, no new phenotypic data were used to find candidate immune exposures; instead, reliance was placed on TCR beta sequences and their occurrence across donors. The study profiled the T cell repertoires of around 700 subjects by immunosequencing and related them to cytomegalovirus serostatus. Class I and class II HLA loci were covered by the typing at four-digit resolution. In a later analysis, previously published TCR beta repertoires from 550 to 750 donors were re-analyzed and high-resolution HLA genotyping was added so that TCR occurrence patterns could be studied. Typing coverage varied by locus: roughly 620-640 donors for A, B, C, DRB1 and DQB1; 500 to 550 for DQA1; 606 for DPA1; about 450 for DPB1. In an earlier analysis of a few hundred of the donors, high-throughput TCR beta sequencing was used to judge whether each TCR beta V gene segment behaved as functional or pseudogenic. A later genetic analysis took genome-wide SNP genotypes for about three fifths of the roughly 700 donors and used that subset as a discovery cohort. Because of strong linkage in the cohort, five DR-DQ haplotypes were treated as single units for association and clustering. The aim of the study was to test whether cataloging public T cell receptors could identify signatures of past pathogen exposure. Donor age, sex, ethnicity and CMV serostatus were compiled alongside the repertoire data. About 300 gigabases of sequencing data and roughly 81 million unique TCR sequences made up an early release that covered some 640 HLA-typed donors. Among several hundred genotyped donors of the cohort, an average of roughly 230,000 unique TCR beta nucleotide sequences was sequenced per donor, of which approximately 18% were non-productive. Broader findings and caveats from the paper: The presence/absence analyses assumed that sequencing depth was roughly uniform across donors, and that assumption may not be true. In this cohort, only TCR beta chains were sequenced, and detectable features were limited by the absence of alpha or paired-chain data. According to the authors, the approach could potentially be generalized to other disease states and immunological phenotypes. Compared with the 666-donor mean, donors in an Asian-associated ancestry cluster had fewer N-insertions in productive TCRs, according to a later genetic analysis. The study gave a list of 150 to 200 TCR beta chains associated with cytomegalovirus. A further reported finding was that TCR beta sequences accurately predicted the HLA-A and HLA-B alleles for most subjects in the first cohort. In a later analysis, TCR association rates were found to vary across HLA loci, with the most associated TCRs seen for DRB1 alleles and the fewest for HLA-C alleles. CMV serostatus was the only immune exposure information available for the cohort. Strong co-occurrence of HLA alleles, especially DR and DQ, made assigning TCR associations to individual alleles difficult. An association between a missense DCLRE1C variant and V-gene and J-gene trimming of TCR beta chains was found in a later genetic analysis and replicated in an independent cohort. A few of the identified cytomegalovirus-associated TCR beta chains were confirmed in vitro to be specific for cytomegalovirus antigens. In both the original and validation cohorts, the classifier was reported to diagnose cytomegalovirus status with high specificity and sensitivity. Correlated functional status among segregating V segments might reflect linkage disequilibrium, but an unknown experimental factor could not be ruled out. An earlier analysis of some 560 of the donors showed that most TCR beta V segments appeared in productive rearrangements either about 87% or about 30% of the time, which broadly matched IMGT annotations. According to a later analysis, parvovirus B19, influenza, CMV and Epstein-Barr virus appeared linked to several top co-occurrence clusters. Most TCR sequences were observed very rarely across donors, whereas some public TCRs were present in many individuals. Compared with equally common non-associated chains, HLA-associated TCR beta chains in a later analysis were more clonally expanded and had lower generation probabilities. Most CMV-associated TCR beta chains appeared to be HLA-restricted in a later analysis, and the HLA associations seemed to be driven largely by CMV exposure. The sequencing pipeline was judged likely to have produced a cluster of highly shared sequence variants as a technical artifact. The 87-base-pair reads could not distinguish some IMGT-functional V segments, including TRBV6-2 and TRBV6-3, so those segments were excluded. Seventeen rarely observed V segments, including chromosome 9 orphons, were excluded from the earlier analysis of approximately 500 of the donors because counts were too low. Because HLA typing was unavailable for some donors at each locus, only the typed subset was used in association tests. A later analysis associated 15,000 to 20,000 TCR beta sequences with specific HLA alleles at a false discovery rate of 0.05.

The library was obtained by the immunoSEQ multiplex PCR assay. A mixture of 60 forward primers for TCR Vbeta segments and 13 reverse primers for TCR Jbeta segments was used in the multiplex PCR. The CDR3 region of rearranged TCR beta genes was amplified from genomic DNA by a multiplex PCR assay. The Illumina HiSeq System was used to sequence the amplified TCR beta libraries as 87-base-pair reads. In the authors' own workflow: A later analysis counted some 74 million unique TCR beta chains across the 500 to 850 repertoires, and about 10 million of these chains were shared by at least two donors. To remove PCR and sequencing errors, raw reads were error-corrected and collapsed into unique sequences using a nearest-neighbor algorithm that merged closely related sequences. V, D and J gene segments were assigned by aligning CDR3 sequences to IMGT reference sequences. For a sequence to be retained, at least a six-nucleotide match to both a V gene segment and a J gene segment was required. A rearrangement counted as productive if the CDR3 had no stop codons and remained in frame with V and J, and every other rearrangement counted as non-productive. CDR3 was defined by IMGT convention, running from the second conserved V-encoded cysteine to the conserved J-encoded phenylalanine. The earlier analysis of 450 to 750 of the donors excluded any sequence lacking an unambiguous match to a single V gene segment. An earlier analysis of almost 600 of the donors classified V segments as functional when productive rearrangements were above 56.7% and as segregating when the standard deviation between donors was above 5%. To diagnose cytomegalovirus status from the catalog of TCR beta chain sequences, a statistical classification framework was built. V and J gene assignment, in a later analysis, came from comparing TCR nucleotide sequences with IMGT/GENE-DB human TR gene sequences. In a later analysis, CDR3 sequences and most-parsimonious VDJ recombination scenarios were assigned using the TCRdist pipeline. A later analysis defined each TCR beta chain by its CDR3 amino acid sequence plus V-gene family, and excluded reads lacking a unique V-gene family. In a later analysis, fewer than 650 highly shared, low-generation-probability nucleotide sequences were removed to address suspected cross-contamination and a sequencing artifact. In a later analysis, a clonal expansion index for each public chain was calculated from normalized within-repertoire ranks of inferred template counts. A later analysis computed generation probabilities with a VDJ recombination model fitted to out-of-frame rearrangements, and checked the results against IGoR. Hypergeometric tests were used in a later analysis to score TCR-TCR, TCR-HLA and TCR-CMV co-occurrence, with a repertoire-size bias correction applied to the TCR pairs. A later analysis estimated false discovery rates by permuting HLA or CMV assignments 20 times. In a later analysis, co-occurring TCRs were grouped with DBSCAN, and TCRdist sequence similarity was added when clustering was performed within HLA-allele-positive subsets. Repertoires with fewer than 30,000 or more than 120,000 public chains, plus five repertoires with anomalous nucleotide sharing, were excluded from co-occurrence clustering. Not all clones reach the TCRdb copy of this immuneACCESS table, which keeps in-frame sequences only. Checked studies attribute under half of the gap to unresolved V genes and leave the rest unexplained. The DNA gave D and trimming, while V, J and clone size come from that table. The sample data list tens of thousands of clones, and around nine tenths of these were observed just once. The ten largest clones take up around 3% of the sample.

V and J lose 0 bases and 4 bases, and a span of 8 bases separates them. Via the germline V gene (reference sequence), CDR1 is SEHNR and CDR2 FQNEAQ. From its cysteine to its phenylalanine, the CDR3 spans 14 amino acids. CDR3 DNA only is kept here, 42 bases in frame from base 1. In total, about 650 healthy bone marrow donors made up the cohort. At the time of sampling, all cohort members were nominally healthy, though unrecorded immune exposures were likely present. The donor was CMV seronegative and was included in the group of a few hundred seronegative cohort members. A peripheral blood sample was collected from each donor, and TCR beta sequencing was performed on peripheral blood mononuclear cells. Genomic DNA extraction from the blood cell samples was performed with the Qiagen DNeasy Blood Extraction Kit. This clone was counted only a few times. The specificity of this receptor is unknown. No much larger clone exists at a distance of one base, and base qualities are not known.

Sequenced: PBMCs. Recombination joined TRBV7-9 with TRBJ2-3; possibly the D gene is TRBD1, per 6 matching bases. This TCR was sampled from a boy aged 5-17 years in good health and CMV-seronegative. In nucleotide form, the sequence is TGTGCCAGCAGCTTAGCACAGGGTGCAGATACGCAGTATTTT. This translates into CASSLAQGADTQYF.